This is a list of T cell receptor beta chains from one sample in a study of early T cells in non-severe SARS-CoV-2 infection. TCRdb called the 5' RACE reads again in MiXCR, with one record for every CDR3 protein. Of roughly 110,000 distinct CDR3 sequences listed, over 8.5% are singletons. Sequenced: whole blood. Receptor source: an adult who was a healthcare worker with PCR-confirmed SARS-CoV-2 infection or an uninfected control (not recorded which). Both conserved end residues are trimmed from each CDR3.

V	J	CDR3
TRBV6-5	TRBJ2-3	ASSQAVPGLADTQY
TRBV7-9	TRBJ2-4	ASSLASVAGHTKNIQY
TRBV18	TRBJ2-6	ASSDRTSGSETGANVLT
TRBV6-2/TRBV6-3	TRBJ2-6	ASSYRAGANVLT
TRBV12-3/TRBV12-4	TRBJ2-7	ASKEGGRGYEQY
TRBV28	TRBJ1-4	ATAMKTGNRAKLF
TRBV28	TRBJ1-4	ASSSDRPASPNEKLF
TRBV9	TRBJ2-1	ASSVVDSYNEQF
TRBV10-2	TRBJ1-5	ASSAQINQPQH
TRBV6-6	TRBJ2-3	ASSYSAAGAGTDTQY
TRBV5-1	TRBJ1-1	ASSYRGPTEAF
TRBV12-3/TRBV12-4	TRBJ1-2	ASSPTRVYGHT
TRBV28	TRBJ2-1	ASSRGDRPYGEQF
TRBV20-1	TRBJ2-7	SVAGALYEQY
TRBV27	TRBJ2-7	ASSLSTAPSYEQY
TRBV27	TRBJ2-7	ASSPPSGLGEQY
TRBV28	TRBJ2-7	VSSLQGTHEQY
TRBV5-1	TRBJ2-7	ASSLAVLAGVEQY
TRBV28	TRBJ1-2	ASSLRAGNYGYT
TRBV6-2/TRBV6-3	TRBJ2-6	ASRPLGTSGTGGANVLT
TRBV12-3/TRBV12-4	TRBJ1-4	ASRTGRGREKLF
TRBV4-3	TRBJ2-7	ASSQDSSGVNEQY
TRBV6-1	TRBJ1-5	ASSEWGQRGQPQH
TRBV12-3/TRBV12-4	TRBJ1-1	ASSLGTNEAF
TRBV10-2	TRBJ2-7	ASSVREAYEQY
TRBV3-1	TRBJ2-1	ASSQDPQRYNEQF
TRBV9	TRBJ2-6	ASSRTTSTSGANVLT
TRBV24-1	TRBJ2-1	ATSEAGTSGRAYNEQF
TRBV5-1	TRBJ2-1	ASSVGRSDNEQF
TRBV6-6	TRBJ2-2	ASSFLAGERYTGELF
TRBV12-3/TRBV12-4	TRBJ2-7	ASSFRGYEQY
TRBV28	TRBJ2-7	ASSSLRTSGRAAEQY
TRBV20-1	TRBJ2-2	SARETSRWNTGELF